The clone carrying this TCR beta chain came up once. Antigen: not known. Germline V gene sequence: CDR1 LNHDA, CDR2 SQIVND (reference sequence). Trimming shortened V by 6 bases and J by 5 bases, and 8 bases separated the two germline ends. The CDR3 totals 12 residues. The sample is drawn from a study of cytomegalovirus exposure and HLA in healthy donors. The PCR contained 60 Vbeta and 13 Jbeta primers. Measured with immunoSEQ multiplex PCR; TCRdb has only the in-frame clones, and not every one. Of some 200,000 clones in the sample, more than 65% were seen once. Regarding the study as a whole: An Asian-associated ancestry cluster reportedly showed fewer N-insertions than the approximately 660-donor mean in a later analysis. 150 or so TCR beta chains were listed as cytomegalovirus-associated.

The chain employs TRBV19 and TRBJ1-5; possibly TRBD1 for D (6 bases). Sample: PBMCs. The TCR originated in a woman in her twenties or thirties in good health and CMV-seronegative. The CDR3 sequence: CASRDRDQPQHF. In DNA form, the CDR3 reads TGTGCCAGTAGGGACAGAGATCAGCCCCAGCATTTT.